The rows below give T cell receptor beta chains drawn from one sample of a study of T cell changes during pregnancy in multiple sclerosis. Sequencing used immunoSEQ multiplex PCR; TCRdb keeps in-frame clones, though not all of them. The sample yields about 110,000 clones, 80% to 95% seen once. This specimen consisted of peripheral blood, obtained in the third trimester of pregnancy. The receptors stem from a female donor with multiple sclerosis, enrolled in a pregnancy study. The CDR3 runs from the conserved cysteine through the conserved F or W. The D gene is left open where the match is weak. Rows may omit the clone size; those that give it use once, few, many or a size class.

abundance,d_gene,len,j_gene,v_gene,CDR3nt,CDR3aa
.,.,18,TRBJ2-6,TRBV29-1,TGCAGCGTCGCAGAACCCGGACAGAGAAGCTCTGGGGCCAACGTCCTGACTTTC,CSVAEPGQRSSGANVLTF
.,TRBD2,17,TRBJ2-1,TRBV27,TGTGCCAGCAGTTGGACCGGGACTAGCGGGACCTACAATGAGCAGTTCTTC,CASSWTGTSGTYNEQFF
.,TRBD2,15,TRBJ2-1,TRBV7-3,TGTGCCAGCAGCTTAGTGAGCGGGAGTGGCAATGAGCAGTTCTTC,CASSLVSGSGNEQFF
.,TRBD1,16,TRBJ2-3,TRBV7-3,TGTGCCAGCAGCTTAGAGAGGGACAGGGGGGCAGATACGCAGTATTTT,CASSLERDRGADTQYF
.,TRBD1,17,TRBJ1-2,TRBV5-1,TGCGCCAGCAGCTTGGAACCAGGGGGCGGCACTAACTATGGCTACACCTTC,CASSLEPGGGTNYGYTF
.,TRBD1,13,TRBJ2-1,TRBV30,TGTGCCTGGAGTCAGGGGGTCTACAATGAGCAGTTCTTC,CAWSQGVYNEQFF
.,TRBD1,14,TRBJ1-2,TRBV9,TGTGCCAGCAGCGTAGAAGGGCAGGGGGGTGGCTACACCTTC,CASSVEGQGGGYTF
once,TRBD1,15,TRBJ2-7,TRBV27,TGTGCCACCTCCAGCCCGGGACAGGGAACCTACGAGCAGTACTTC,CATSSPGQGTYEQYF
.,.,14,TRBJ2-5,TRBV5-4,TGTGCCAGCAGCCGAGCCAGGGTAAGGTCGACCCAGTACTTC,CASSRARVRSTQYF
.,.,16,TRBJ2-3,TRBV30,TGTGCCTGGAGTGTACCACAGACCCCAAACACAGATACGCAGTATTTT,CAWSVPQTPNTDTQYF
.,.,13,TRBJ1-1,TRBV29-1,TGCAGCGTCGGGGACTCTGCGGACACTGAAGCTTTCTTT,CSVGDSADTEAFF
.,TRBD1,15,TRBJ1-1,TRBV4-2,TGTGCCAGCAGGCCCGGGACAGGGGGGTTCTTTCTGGCTTTCTTT,CASRPGTGGFFLAFF
.,TRBD2,15,TRBJ2-3,TRBV2,TGTGCCAGCACCCGTAGCGGGAGGGGGGAAGATACGCAGTATTTT,CASTRSGRGEDTQYF
.,.,15,TRBJ1-2,TRBV10-3,TGTGCCATCAGTGAGTATCAGCAGGGCGTAGATGGCTACACCTTC,CAISEYQQGVDGYTF
.,TRBD2,15,TRBJ2-1,TRBV5-1,TGCGCCAGCAGCGATGGACTAGCGGGGTTGGATGAGCAGTTCTTC,CASSDGLAGLDEQFF
.,TRBD1,15,TRBJ1-1,TRBV6-5,TGTGCCAGCAGGGTACACAGGGGAAGGGACACTGAAGCTTTCTTT,CASRVHRGRDTEAFF
.,.,14,TRBJ1-1,TRBV30,TGTGCCTGGAGTGTAAGTCTAGGGGCTACTGAAGCTTTCTTT,CAWSVSLGATEAFF
.,TRBD1,17,TRBJ1-4,TRBV5-1,TGCGCCAGCAGCTTGTATTCCACAGGGGGATATAATGAAAAACTGTTTTTT,CASSLYSTGGYNEKLFF
.,.,14,TRBJ2-5,TRBV28,TGTGCCAGCAGTGGACAAACAGCAGAAGAGACCCAGTACTTC,CASSGQTAEETQYF
.,.,14,TRBJ2-3,TRBV18,TGTGCCAGCTCACGAAGAGCCAGCACAGATACGCAGTATTTT,CASSRRASTDTQYF
.,TRBD1,15,TRBJ1-6,TRBV6-5,TGTGCCAGCAGTTACTCGACAGGGATCGGTTCACCCCTCCACTTT,CASSYSTGIGSPLHF